These 26 T cell receptor beta chains originate from one sample sequenced in a study of human T cells and chemical hapten exposure. One entry per CDR3 protein, called by TCRdb with MiXCR from the RACE reads. The sample includes approximately 41,000 distinct CDR3 sequences, approximately 7.6% of them seen just once. Specified time point: pre-sensitization, week 0. Treatment here: therapeutic diphenylcyclopropenone sensitization with weekly scalp DPC. The sample in question was whole blood, obtained in connection with sensitization to the hapten diphenylcyclopropenone (DPC). These receptors all come from a woman aged 45-65 years with alopecia areata. Some clones in this sample may be carry-over from other donors' samples.

This clonotype was recorded at least ten times. CDR3 sequence (DNA): TGTGCCAGCAGCCCGGGGTCAGGGCGGCCTGAAGCTTTCTTT. This encodes CASSPGSGRPEAFF. The rearrangement links TRBV11-2 to TRBJ1-1, with D tentatively TRBD1 (5 bases). Germline V lookup: CDR1 SGHAT, CDR2 FQNNGV. The CDR3 loop spans 14 amino acids. V dropped 5 bases and J dropped 6 bases, with 16 bases sitting between them.

Only a few counts were recorded for this clonotype. The J gene is TRBJ2-3, the V gene TRBV11-2; D not resolved. V lost 2 bases, J lost 0 bases, and 6 bases lay in between. The CDR3 consists of 14 residues. CDR1 is SGHAT and CDR2 is FQNNGV in the germline V gene. CDR3 nucleotide sequence: TGTGCCAGCAGCTTATCGGTGAGCACAGATACGCAGTATTTT. Its protein product is CASSLSVSTDTQYF. Drawing the rest from reference TRBV11-2 and TRBJ2-3, the complete variable domain is EAGVAQSPRYKIIEKRQSVAFWCNPISGHATLYWYQQILGQGPKLLIQFQNNGVVDDSQLPKDRFSAERLKGVDSTLKIQPAKLEDSAVYLCASSLSVSTDTQYFGPGTRLTVL.

This clonotype was detected ten times or more. The chain combines TRBV5-5 with TRBJ1-5; D may be TRBD1 (5 bases). V lost 2 bases, J lost 6 bases, and 12 bases lay in between. This CDR3 spans 14 amino acids. Germline-derived CDR1 and CDR2 are SGHKS and YYEKEE (reference sequence). The CDR3 is CASSFVQGGQPQHF. The CDR3 DNA is TGTGCCAGCAGCTTCGTCCAGGGAGGTCAGCCCCAGCATTTT.

The chain joins TRBV7-2 to TRBJ2-1; 13 bases map to TRBD2. This CDR3 has 15 residues. The ends lost 5 bases at V and 8 bases at J; junction bases unmatched: 6. The germline V gene encodes CDR1 SGHTA and CDR2 FQGNSA. CDR3: CASSPTSGGAHEQFF. The CDR3 nucleotides read TGTGCCAGCAGCCCCACTAGCGGGGGGGCCCATGAGCAGTTCTTC. Drawing the rest from reference TRBV7-2 and TRBJ2-1, the complete variable domain is GAGVSQSPSNKVTEKGKDVELRCDPISGHTALYWYRQSLGQGLEFLIYFQGNSAPDKSGLPSDRFSAERTGGSVSTLTIQRTQQEDSAVYLCASSPTSGGAHEQFFGPGTRLTVL.

This rearrangement joins TRBV5-1 to TRBJ2-7; 13 nucleotides agree with TRBD2. Germline V gene sequence: CDR1 SGHRS, CDR2 YFSETQ. Losses at the gene ends were 0 bases for V and 7 bases for J; bases not matched to a gene: 13. The CDR3 covers 18 residues. CDR3 in amino acids: CASSLAYRTSGSQEEQYF. DNA of the CDR3: TGCGCCAGCAGCTTGGCCTACCGGACTAGCGGGAGTCAGGAAGAGCAGTACTTC.

The table lists this clonotype with many counts. This chain uses TRBV9 with TRBJ2-1; the D gene is possibly TRBD1 (5 bases). The CDR3 contains 17 residues. V was trimmed by 0 bases and J by 1 base, leaving 14 bases between them. The germline gives CDR1 SGDLS, CDR2 YYNGEE. CDR3 bases: TGTGCCAGCAGCGTAGACCCGACAGACAGATCCTACAATGAGCAGTTCTTC. This codes for CASSVDPTDRSYNEQFF.

The chain joins TRBV29-1 to TRBJ2-2, with unresolved D. This CDR3 comprises 11 residues. Trimming took 5 bases from V and 3 from J, leaving 4 bases between them. The germline V gene encodes CDR1 SQVTM and CDR2 ANQGSEA. CDR3 in DNA: TGCAGCGTTCACTACACCGGGGAGCTGTTTTTT. It is translated as CSVHYTGELFF.

This clonotype has at least ten counts. The CDR3 region has the DNA TGCGCCAGCAGCTTAAACGAGGCCTACAATGAGCAGTTCTTC. As protein: CASSLNEAYNEQFF. The V gene is TRBV5-1, the J gene TRBJ2-1, with D unclear. Trimming cost V 2 bases and J 2 bases, with 8 bases left between them. Per germline, CDR1 SGHRS and CDR2 YFSETQ. There are 14 residues in the CDR3.

The gene calls are TRBV7-2 and TRBJ2-1; D not certain. V lost 0 bases to trimming and J lost 0 bases, with 9 bases between them. This CDR3 spans 16 amino acids. Germline V gene lookup returns CDR1 SGHTA and CDR2 FQGNSA. CDR3 bases: TGTGCCAGCAGCTTAGCACCCCCGAGCTCCTACAATGAGCAGTTCTTC. It specifies CASSLAPPSSYNEQFF.

This clonotype was counted many times. DNA of the CDR3: TGTGCCAGCAGCTTAGAACTAGCTCGAGTCTCAGATACGCAGTATTTT. Translated: CASSLELARVSDTQYF. The J gene is TRBJ2-3, the V gene TRBV7-2; D may be TRBD2 (6 bases). Trimming removed 1 base at V and 4 bases at J, with 15 bases between. The CDR3 length is 16 residues. From germline, CDR1 is SGHTA and CDR2 FQGNSA.

This clonotype was detected many times. V gene TRBV29-1 combines with J gene TRBJ2-7; TRBD1 matches at 9 bases. The CDR3 is 14 residues long. Germline V gene sequence: CDR1 SQVTM, CDR2 ANQGSEA. Trimming at V came to 6 bases and at J to 0 bases, leaving 6 bases not matched to a gene. CDR3 sequence: CSVGQGSSSYEQYF. CDR3 nucleotide sequence: TGCAGCGTGGGACAGGGCTCGAGCTCCTACGAGCAGTACTTC.

The chain links TRBV20-1 to TRBJ2-4, with 12 bases lining up with TRBD2. The CDR3 is made up of 13 amino acids. The germline V gene encodes CDR1 DFQATT and CDR2 SNEGSKA (reference sequence). V shed 6 bases and J 6 bases; nucleotides not matched to a gene: 3. As DNA, the CDR3 is TGCAGTGCCCCGACTAGCGGGAGAAACATTCAGTACTTC. As protein: CSAPTSGRNIQYF.

This clonotype was seen ten or more times. V gene TRBV10-3 combines with J gene TRBJ2-5, with 8 bases identical to TRBD2. This CDR3 region has 16 residues. V gave up 4 bases and J gave up 5 bases; unmatched junction bases: 12. Germline V gene sequence: CDR1 ENHRY, CDR2 SYGVKD. As DNA, the CDR3 is TGTGCCATCAGTGTTGGAAGCGGGAGAGGCGCCGAGACCCAGTACTTC. Translation gives CAISVGSGRGAETQYF.

Concerning this clonotype: A much larger clone differs by one base, so this may be a read error. The chain employs TRBV18 and TRBJ2-3; TRBD1 matches at 10 bases. The J segment lost 3 bases and the V segment lost 5 bases, leaving 8 bases of the junction unmatched. The CDR3 has 16 residues. CDR1 and CDR2 (germline): KGHSH, LQKENI. The CDR3 nucleotides are TGTGCCAGCTCATTCGGACAGGGGGTGCCAACAGATACGCAGTATTTT. This codes for CASSFGQGVPTDTQYF.

This clonotype has more than one count but fewer than ten. The chain has TRBV11-2 and TRBJ2-1, with TRBD2 matching over 13 bases. This CDR3 is 16 amino acids long. Germline V CDR1 and CDR2: SGHAT, FQNNGV. J gave up 4 bases and V 2 bases, and 2 bases lay outside the gene matches. The CDR3, as DNA: TGTGCCAGCAGCTTAAGGGGACTAGCGGGATACAATGAGCAGTTCTTC. Its translation: CASSLRGLAGYNEQFF.

The V gene is TRBV7-2, the J gene TRBJ2-1, with D perhaps TRBD1 (5 bases). Trimming pared 2 bases from V and 9 bases from J, leaving 14 bases between. This CDR3 contains 14 residues. Germline V gene sequence: CDR1 SGHTA, CDR2 FQGNSA. CDR3: CASSLLSQGIEQFF. The DNA for the CDR3 is TGTGCCAGCAGCTTATTAAGCCAGGGCATTGAGCAGTTCTTC.

This clonotype occurred a few times. The rearrangement links TRBV5-1 to TRBJ1-6, with 10 bases fitting TRBD1. Germline lookup yields CDR1 SGHRS and CDR2 YFSETQ. Unmatched junction bases numbered 8, after V lost 3 bases and J lost 8 bases. The CDR3 runs to 16 residues. CDR3 bases: TGCGCCAGCAGCTCGAAAGCCGGACAGGGGGATTCACCCCTCCACTTT. This sequence encodes CASSSKAGQGDSPLHF.

This clonotype was observed at least ten times. This chain uses TRBV18 with TRBJ1-2, with TRBD1 matching 9 bases. The J segment lost 4 bases and the V segment lost 3 bases, leaving 3 bases of the junction unmatched. The CDR3 covers 14 residues. Germline V gene lookup returns CDR1 KGHSH and CDR2 LQKENI. Here the CDR3 DNA reads TGTGCCAGCTCACCCACAGGGGGCGCCTATGGCTACACCTTC. Translated: CASSPTGGAYGYTF.

The gene calls are TRBV28 and TRBJ2-5; 7 bases are shared with TRBD1. V lost 8 bases to trimming and J lost 5 bases; unmatched junction nucleotides: 14. The germline gives CDR1 MDHEN, CDR2 SYDVKM. CDR3 length equals 15 residues. This chain's CDR3 is CASGSGTAVEETQYF. Here the CDR3 DNA reads TGTGCCAGCGGGTCCGGGACAGCCGTTGAGGAGACCCAGTACTTC.

This clonotype showed up many times. V usage is TRBV30 and J usage is TRBJ2-2; possible D gene TRBD2, 5 bases. The CDR3 runs 14 residues. V was cut by 7 bases and J by 4 bases, with 16 bases left in between. Germline lookup yields CDR1 GTSNPN and CDR2 SVGIG (reference sequence). The CDR3 loop is CASRFGGSTGELFF. As DNA, the CDR3 is TGTGCCTCCCGATTTGGCGGGTCCACCGGGGAGCTGTTTTTT.

This clonotype was picked up many times. The chain couples TRBV7-9 to TRBJ2-1, with D tentatively TRBD1 or TRBD2 (5 bases each). The CDR3 loop spans 18 amino acids. Per germline, CDR1 SEHNR and CDR2 FQNEAQ (reference sequence). V lost 1 base to trimming and J lost 8 bases, with 24 bases between them. The CDR3 region has the DNA TGTGCCAGCAGCTTAGGTGGGGCTGGCCGGGGCCCACATGATGAGCAGTTCTTC. Translation: CASSLGGAGRGPHDEQFF.

This clonotype was observed many times. The CDR3 coding sequence is TGTGCCAGCAGCTTAGGGGCCCTTGTGGCTAGCGGCATTGAAGAGCAGTACTTC. Protein product: CASSLGALVASGIEEQYF. The chain recombines TRBV7-2 with TRBJ2-7; 7 nucleotides line up with TRBD2. This CDR3 region has 18 residues. The V gene end was trimmed by 1 base and the J gene end by 7 bases; junction bases not matched to a gene: 19. Germline V CDR1 and CDR2: SGHTA, FQGNSA.

This clonotype showed up just a few times. This chain uses TRBV29-1 with TRBJ2-6; TRBD1 aligns across 9 bases. Germline V gene lookup returns CDR1 SQVTM and CDR2 ANQGSEA. Losses at the gene ends were 7 bases for V and 0 bases for J; bases not matched to a gene: 7. The CDR3 is 16 residues long. For the CDR3, the DNA is TGCAGCGCCAGAAAGACAGGGGGCTCTGGGGCCAACGTCCTGACTTTC. It is translated as CSARKTGGSGANVLTF.

The sample holds many counts of this clonotype. The rearrangement links TRBV12-3 or TRBV12-4 to TRBJ1-1; no reliable D call. The germline V and J ends were trimmed by 5 bases and 1 base, with 8 bases remaining between them. The CDR3 sequence is 13 residues long. The CDR3 DNA is TGTGCCAGCAGTCCGAATGAGAACACTGAAGCTTTCTTT. Translating it yields CASSPNENTEAFF.

The chain has TRBV7-2 and TRBJ2-3; D is possibly TRBD2 (6 bases). Germline assignment: CDR1 SGHTA and CDR2 FQGNSA. This CDR3 is 15 amino acids long. V was shortened by 1 base and J by 0 bases, with 8 bases between the two germline ends. The DNA of the CDR3 is TGTGCCAGCAGCTTAGATGCGGGAAGCACAGATACGCAGTATTTT. Amino acids: CASSLDAGSTDTQYF.

The table lists this clonotype with many counts. The chain is built from TRBV6-2 or TRBV6-3 and TRBJ2-1; 8 bases map to TRBD2. The germline V gene has CDR1 MNHEY and CDR2 SVGEGT. The CDR3 is made up of 16 amino acids. V gave up 0 bases and J gave up 4 bases; unmatched junction bases: 5. CDR3 residues: CASSYSGREVYNEQFF. The CDR3 DNA follows: TGTGCCAGCAGTTACTCAGGGCGGGAGGTTTACAATGAGCAGTTCTTC.